The sequence of this T cell receptor beta chain was determined in a study of blood T cells in healthy people across ages. The individuals who served as donors were healthy Caucasians living in Russia, aged about 6 to 95. The amount of total RNA extracted per sample was at least 5.5 micrograms. Using a J-beta primer mix together with a sample-barcoded 5' primer, a second PCR was run for roughly 6 to 11 cycles. All cDNA molecules were each tagged by a template-switch adaptor with 12 random nucleotides. TCRdb independently ran MiXCR on the 5' RACE reads; one entry per CDR3 protein. Of 1.5 million to 2 million distinct CDR3 sequences detected, about 30% appear once; the ten largest clones hold 7.7%. In this sample, this clonotype turned up a few times. V was trimmed by 4 bases and J by 0 bases, leaving 9 bases between them. Germline CDR1 MNHNY, CDR2 SVGAGI (reference sequence). The CDR3 is 14 amino acids.

The sample consisted of blood. The sequence was collected from a woman in her thirties in good health. The chain joins TRBV6-6 to TRBJ2-5; no clear D. The CDR3 is CASSFSSHQETQYF. DNA for the CDR3: TGTGCCAGCAGTTTTTCGAGCCACCAAGAGACCCAGTACTTC.